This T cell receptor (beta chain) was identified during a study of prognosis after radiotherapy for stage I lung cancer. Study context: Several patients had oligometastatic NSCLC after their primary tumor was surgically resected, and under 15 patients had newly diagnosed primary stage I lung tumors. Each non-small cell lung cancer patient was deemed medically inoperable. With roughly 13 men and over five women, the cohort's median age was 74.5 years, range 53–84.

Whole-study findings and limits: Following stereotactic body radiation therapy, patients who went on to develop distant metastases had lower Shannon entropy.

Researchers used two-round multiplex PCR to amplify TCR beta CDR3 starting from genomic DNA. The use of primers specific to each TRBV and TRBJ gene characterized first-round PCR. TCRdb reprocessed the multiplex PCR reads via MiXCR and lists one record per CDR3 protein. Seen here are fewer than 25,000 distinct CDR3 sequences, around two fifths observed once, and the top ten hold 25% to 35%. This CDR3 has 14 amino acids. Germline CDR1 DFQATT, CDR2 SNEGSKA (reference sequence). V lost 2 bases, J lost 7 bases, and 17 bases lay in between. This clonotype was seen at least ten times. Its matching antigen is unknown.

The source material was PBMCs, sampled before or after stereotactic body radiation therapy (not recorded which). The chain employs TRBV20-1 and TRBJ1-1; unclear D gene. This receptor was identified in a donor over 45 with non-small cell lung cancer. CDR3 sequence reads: CSARPSWGVSEAFF. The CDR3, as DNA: TGCAGTGCTAGACCCTCGTGGGGAGTTAGTGAAGCTTTCTTT.